This T cell receptor beta chain was identified in a study of early T cells in non-severe SARS-CoV-2 infection. Study in general: Sequencing input comprised bulk RNA from unsorted whole blood; chain pairing was not available.

This clonotype was seen a few times. TCRdb passed the 5' RACE reads through MiXCR, listing each CDR3 protein once. The data hold 45,000 to 60,000 distinct CDR3 sequences, with approximately 9.9% observed a single time. The germline V gene has CDR1 SGHTA and CDR2 FQGNSA. Trimming removed 1 base at V and 4 bases at J, with 16 bases between. The CDR3 totals 16 residues. Sequenced: whole blood. The V gene is TRBV7-2, the J gene TRBJ1-1, with D possibly matching TRBD1 (5 bases). The clonotype was recovered from an adult who was a healthcare worker with PCR-confirmed SARS-CoV-2 infection or an uninfected control (not recorded which). This CDR3 is CASSLGWGGDSTEAFF. The DNA of the CDR3 is TGTGCCAGCAGCTTAGGTTGGGGGGGAGATTCCACTGAAGCTTTCTTT.